This TCR beta chain was sequenced for a study of radiation and T cells in renal cell carcinoma. The CDR3 covers 16 residues. Trimming stripped 3 bases from V and 7 bases from J, with 16 bases between. In germline, CDR1 is SNHLY, CDR2 FYNNEI. Method: immunoSEQ multiplex PCR; TCRdb's copy keeps in-frame clones and lacks some. The sample carries around 170,000 clones, about nine tenths recorded once. Described time point: blood 4 weeks post-SBRT, at nephrectomy. Documented treatment: 15 Gy SBRT to primary tumor, nephrectomy 4 weeks later. The TCR comes from a woman between 45 and 65 years old with renal cell carcinoma. The genes are TRBV2 and TRBJ1-6; no clear D gene. Sequences were derived from blood, sampled from a patient whose treatment included radiotherapy and nephrectomy. The CDR3 DNA follows: TGTGCCAGCAGTGACCGGTTCGAGCTAAGGAATTCACCCCTCCACTTT. This encodes CASSDRFELRNSPLHF.